This T cell receptor beta chain was observed in a study of shared T cell receptors in the human thymus. Germline-derived CDR1 and CDR2 are LGHNA and YSLEER. This CDR3 is built from 14 residues. Assay: immunoSEQ multiplex PCR; the TCRdb copy retains only in-frame clones and omits some. The sample holds hundreds of thousands of clones; approximately 89% are singletons and the top ten take approximately 0.0097%. This clone was seen a few times. An end of the junction differs from the germline gene, which may be a read error. These data also formed part of another study, on human thymus T cells.

Sequenced input: thymocytes. The V call is TRBV4-3, the J call TRBJ2-5; 11 bases are shared with TRBD2. The clonotype comes from a boy less than two years old with a congenital heart defect. The CDR3 here is CASSQPGTSGGIHF. The CDR3 DNA reads as TGCGCCAGCAGCCAACCCGGTACTAGCGGGGGTATACACTTC.